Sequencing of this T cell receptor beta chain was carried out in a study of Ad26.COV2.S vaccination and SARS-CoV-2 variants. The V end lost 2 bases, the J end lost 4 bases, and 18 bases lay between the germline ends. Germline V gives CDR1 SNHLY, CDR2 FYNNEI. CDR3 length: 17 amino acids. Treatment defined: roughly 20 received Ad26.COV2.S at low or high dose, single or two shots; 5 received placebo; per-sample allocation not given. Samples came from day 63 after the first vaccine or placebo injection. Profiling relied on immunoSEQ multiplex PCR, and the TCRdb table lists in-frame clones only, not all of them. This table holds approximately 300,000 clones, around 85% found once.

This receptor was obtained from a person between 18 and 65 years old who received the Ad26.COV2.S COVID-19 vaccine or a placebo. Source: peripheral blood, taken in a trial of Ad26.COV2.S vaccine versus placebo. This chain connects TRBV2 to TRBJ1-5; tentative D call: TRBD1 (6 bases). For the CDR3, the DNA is TGTGCCAGCAGTGAATTCAAACCTATTAGGGGGAATCAGCCCCAGCATTTT. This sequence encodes CASSEFKPIRGNQPQHF.